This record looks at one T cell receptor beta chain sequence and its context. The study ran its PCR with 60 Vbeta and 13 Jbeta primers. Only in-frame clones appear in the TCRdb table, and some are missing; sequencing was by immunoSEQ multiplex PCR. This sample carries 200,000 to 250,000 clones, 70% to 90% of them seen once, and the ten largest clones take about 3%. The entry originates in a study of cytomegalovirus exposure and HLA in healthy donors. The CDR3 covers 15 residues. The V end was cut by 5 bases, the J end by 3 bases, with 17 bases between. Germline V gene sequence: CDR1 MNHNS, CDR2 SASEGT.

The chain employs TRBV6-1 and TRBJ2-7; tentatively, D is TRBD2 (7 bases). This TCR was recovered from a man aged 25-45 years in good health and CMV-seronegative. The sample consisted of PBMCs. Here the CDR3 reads CASSTRRGGDYEQYF. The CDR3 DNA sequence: TGTGCCAGCAGTACCCGAAGGGGGGGGGACTACGAGCAGTACTTC.